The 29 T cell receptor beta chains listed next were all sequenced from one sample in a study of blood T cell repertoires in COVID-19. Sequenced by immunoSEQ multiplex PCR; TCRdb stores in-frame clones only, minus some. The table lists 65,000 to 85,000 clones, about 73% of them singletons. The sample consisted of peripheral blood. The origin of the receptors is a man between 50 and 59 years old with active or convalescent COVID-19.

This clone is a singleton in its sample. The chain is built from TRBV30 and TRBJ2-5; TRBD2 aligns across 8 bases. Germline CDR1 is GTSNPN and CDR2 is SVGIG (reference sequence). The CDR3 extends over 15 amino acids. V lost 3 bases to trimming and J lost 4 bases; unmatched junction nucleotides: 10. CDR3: CAWRDAKRGIETQYF. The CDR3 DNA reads TGTGCCTGGAGGGATGCGAAGCGGGGGATAGAGACCCAGTACTTC.

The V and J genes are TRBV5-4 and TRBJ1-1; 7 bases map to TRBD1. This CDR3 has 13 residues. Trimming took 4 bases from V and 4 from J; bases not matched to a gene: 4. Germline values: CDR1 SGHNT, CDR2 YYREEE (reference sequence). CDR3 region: CASSDRVGTEAFF. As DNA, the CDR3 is TGTGCCAGCAGCGACAGGGTAGGCACTGAAGCTTTCTTT.

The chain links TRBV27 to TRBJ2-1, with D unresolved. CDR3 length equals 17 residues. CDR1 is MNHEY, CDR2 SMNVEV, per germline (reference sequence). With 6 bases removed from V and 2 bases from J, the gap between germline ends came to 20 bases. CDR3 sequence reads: CASSLGSFLEPYNEQFF. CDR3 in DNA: TGTGCCAGCAGCCTAGGCTCCTTTCTAGAACCCTACAATGAGCAGTTCTTC.

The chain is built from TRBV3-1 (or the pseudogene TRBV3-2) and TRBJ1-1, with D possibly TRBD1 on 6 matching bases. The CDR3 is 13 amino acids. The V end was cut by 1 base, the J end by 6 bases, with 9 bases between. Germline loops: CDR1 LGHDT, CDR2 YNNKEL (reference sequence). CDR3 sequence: CASSQGGGAEAFF. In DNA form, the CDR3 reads TGTGCCAGCAGCCAAGGAGGGGGGGCTGAAGCTTTCTTT.

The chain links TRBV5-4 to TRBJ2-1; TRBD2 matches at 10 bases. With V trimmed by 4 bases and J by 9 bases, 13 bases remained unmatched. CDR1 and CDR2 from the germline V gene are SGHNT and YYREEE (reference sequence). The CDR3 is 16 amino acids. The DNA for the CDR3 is TGTGCCAGCAGCCCGGGGCCTAGCGGGGGCCTGAGTGAGCAGTTCTTC. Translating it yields CASSPGPSGGLSEQFF.

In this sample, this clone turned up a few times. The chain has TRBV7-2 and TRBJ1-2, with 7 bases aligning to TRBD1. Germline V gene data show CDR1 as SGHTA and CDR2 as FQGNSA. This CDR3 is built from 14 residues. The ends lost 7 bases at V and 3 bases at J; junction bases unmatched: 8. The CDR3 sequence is CASTLTGEDYGYTF. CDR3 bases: TGTGCCAGCACCCTCACAGGGGAGGACTATGGCTACACCTTC.

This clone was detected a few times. The CDR3 spells CASSQDQRASGEAFF. For the CDR3, the DNA is TGTGCCAGCAGCCAAGACCAGAGGGCGTCTGGGGAAGCTTTCTTT. This sequence joins TRBV3-1 (or the pseudogene TRBV3-2) and TRBJ1-1; D call uncertain. Trimming removed 0 bases from V and 8 bases from J, with 16 bases in between. Germline CDR1 LGHDT, CDR2 YNNKEL (reference sequence). CDR3 size: 15 residues.

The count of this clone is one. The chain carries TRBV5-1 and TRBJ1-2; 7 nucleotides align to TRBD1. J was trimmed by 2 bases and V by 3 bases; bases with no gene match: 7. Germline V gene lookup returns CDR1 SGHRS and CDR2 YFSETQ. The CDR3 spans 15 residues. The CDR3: CASSWEPGQNYGYTF. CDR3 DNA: TGCGCCAGCAGCTGGGAACCGGGACAGAACTATGGCTACACCTTC.

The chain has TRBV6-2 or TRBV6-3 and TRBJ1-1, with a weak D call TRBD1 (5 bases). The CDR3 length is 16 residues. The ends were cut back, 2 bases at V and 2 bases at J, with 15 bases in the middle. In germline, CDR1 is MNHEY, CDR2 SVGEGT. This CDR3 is CASSYRPRGKNTEAFF. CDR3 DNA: TGTGCCAGCAGTTACCGCCCGCGGGGGAAAAACACTGAAGCTTTCTTT.

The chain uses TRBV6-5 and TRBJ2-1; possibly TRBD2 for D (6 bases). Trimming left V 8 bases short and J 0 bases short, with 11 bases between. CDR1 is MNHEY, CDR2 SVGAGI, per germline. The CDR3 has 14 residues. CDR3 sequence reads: CASGGTASYNEQFF. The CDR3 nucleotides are TGTGCCAGCGGCGGGACGGCCTCCTACAATGAGCAGTTCTTC.

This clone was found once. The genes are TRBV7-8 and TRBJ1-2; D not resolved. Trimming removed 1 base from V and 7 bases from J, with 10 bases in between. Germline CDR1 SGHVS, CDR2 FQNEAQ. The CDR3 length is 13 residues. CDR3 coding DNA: TGTGCCAGCAGCTTAGAAACTTCGGGTGGCTACACCTTC. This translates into CASSLETSGGYTF.

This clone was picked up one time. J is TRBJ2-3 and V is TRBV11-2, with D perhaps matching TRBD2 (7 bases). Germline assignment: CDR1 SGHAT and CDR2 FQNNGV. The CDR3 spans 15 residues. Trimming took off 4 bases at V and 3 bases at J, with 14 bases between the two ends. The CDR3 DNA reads TGTGCCAGCAGCTCCCTCGGGGGGCTGACAGATACGCAGTATTTT. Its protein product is CASSSLGGLTDTQYF.

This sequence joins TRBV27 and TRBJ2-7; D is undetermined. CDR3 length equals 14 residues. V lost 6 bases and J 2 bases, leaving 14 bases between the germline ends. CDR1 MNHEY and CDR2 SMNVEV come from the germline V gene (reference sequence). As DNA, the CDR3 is TGTGCCAGCAGCCTTACTTACGTTGCCTACGAGCAGTACTTC. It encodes CASSLTYVAYEQYF.

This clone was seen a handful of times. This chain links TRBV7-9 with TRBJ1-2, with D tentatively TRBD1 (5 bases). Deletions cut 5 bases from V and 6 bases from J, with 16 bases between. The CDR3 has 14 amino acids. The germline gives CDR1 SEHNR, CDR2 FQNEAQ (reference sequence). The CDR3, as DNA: TGTGCCAGCAGCCGAATCAGGGCGAGTGATGGCTACACCTTC. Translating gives CASSRIRASDGYTF.

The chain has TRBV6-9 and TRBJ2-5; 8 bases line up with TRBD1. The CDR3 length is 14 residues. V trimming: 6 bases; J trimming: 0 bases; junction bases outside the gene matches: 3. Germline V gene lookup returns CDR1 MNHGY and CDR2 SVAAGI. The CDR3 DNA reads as TGTGCCAGCAGGACAGGGGACTACCAAGAGACCCAGTACTTC. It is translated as CASRTGDYQETQYF.

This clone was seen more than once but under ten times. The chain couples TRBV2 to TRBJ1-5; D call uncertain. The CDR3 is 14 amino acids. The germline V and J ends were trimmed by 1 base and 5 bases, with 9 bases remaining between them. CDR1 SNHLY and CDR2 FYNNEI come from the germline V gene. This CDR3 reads CASSEVRQDQPQHF. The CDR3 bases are TGTGCCAGCAGTGAAGTTCGGCAGGATCAGCCCCAGCATTTT.

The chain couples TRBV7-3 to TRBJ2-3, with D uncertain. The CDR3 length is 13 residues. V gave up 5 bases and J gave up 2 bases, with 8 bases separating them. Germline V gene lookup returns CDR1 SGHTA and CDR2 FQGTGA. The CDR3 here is CASSLDTTDTQYF. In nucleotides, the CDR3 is TGTGCCAGCAGCCTCGACACCACAGATACGCAGTATTTT. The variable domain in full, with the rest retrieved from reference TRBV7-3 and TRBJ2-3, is GAGVSQTPSNKVTEKGKYVELRCDPISGHTALYWYRQSLGQGPEFLIYFQGTGAADDSGLPNDRFFAVRPEGSVSTLKIQRTERGDSAVYLCASSLDTTDTQYFGPGTRLTVL.

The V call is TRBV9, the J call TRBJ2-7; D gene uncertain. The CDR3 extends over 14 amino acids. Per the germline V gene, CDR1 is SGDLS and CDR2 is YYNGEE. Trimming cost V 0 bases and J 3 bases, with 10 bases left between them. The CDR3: CASSVAVQSYEQYF. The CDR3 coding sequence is TGTGCCAGCAGCGTAGCGGTACAGAGCTACGAGCAGTACTTC.

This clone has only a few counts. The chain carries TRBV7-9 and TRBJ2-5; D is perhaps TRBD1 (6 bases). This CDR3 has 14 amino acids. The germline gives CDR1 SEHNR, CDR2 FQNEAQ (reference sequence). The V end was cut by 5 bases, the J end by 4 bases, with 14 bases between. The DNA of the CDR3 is TGTGCCAGCAGCAAGGGACAAGGGGGAGAGACCCAGTACTTC. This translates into CASSKGQGGETQYF.

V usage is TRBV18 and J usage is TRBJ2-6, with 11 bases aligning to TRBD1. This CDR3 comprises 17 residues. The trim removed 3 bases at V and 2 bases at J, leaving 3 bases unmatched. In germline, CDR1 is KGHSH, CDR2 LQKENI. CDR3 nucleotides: TGTGCCAGCTCACCGGACAGGGGGCCTACTGGGGCCAACGTCCTGACTTTC. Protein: CASSPDRGPTGANVLTF.

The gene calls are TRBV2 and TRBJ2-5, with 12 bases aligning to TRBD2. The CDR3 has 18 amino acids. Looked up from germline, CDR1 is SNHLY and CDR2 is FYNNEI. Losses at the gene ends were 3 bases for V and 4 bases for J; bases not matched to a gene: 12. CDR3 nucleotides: TGTGCCAGCAGTGATCCGACTAGCGGGAGATCAAGGGTAGAGACCCAGTACTTC. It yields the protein CASSDPTSGRSRVETQYF.

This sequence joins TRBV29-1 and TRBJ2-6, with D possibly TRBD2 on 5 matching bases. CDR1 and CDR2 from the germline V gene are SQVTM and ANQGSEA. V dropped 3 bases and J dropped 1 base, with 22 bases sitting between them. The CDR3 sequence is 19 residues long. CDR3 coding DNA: TGCAGCGTTGAGTCGGAGGTTGTGTCTATAAGTTCTGGGGCCAACGTCCTGACTTTC. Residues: CSVESEVVSISSGANVLTF.

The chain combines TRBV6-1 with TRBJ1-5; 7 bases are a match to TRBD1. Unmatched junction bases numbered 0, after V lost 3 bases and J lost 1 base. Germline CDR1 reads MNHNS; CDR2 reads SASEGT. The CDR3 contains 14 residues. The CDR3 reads CASSETGSNQPQHF. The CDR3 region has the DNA TGTGCCAGCAGTGAGACAGGGAGCAATCAGCCCCAGCATTTT.

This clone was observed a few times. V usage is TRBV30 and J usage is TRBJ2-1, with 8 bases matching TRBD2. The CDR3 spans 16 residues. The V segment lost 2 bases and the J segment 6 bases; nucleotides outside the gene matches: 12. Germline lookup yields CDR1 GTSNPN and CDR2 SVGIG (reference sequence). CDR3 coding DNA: TGTGCCTGGAGTCGAAAAAATACGGGGGGGCCCAATGAGCAGTTCTTC. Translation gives CAWSRKNTGGPNEQFF.

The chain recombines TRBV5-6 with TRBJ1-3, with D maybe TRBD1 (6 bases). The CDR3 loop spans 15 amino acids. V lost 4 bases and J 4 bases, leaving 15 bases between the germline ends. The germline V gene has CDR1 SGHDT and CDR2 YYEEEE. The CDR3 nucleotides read TGTGCCAGCAGCCCGCCGACAGGTATAGGAAACACCATATATTTT. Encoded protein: CASSPPTGIGNTIYF.

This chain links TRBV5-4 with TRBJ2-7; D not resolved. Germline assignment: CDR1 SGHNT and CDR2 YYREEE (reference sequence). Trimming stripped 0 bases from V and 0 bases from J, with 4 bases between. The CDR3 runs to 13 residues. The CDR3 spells CASSLGSSYEQYF. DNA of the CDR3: TGTGCCAGCAGCTTGGGCAGCTCCTACGAGCAGTACTTC.

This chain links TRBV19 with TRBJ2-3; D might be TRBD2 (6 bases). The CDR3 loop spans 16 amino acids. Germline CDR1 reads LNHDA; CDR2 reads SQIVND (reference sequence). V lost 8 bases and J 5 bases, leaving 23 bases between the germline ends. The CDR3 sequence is CASEGTGTGGGDTQYF. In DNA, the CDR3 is TGTGCCAGTGAGGGGACCGGGACTGGTGGAGGAGATACGCAGTATTTT.

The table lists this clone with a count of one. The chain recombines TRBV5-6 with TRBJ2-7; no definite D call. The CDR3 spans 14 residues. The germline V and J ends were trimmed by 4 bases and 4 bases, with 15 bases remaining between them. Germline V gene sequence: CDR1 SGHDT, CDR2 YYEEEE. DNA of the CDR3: TGTGCCAGCAGCCCTGTCGGGTTTGCGTACGAGCAGTACTTC. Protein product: CASSPVGFAYEQYF.

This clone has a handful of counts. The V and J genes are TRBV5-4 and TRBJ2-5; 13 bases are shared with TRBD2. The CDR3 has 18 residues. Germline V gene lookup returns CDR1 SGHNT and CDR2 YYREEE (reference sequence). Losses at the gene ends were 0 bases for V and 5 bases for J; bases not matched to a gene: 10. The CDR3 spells CASSLALTSGGAEETQYF. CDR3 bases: TGTGCCAGCAGCTTGGCCCTTACTAGCGGGGGGGCCGAGGAGACCCAGTACTTC.